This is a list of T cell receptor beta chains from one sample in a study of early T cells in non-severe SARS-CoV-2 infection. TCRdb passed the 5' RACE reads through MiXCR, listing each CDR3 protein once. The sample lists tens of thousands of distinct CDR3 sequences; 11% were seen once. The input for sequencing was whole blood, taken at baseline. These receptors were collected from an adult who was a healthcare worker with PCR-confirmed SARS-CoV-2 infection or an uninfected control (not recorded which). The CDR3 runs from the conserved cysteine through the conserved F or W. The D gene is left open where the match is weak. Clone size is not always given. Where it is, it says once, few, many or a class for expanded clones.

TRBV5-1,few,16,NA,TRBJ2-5,CASSSDGAFRGETQYF,TGCGCCAGCAGCTCGGACGGGGCTTTCCGGGGGGAGACCCAGTACTTC
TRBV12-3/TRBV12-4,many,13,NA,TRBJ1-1,CASSSWGNTEAFF,TGTGCCAGCAGTTCATGGGGGAACACTGAAGCTTTCTTT
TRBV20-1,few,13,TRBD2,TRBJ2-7,CSAVTSGTYEQYF,TGCAGTGCCGTGACTAGCGGGACCTACGAGCAGTACTTC
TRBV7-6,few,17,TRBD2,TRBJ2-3,CASSVLAGGPSTDTQYF,TGTGCCAGCAGCGTATTAGCGGGGGGCCCTAGCACAGATACGCAGTATTTT
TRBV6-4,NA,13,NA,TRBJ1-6,CASSDRDNSPLHF,TGTGCCAGCAGTGACAGGGATAATTCACCCCTCCACTTT
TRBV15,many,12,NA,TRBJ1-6,CATGTANSPLHF,TGTGCCACCGGGACCGCTAATTCACCCCTCCACTTT
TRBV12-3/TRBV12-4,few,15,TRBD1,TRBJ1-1,CASSPGGHSNTEAFF,TGTGCCAGCAGCCCAGGGGGCCACTCGAACACTGAAGCTTTCTTT
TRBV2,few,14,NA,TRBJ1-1,CASTGDGQNTEAFF,TGTGCCAGCACCGGGGACGGACAGAACACTGAAGCTTTCTTT
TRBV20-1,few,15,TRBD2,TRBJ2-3,CSAHYGGAKTDTQYF,TGCAGTGCTCACTACGGGGGGGCCAAGACAGATACGCAGTATTTT
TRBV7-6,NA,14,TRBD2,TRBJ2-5,CASSLLAGGETQYF,TGTGCCAGCAGCTTACTAGCGGGGGGGGAGACCCAGTACTTC
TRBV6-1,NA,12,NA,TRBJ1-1,CASSIRVSEAFF,TGTGCCAGCAGCATCAGGGTATCCGAAGCTTTCTTT
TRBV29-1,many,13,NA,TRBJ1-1,CSVQQGVDTEAFF,TGCAGCGTCCAACAGGGTGTAGACACTGAAGCTTTCTTT
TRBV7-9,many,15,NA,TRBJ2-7,CASSPPRGQPYEQYF,TGTGCCAGCAGCCCCCCCCGTGGACAACCCTACGAGCAGTACTTC
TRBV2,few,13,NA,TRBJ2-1,CASSEAKIGEQFF,TGTGCCAGCAGTGAAGCGAAGATTGGTGAGCAGTTCTTC
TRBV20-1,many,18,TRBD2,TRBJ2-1,CSAREDSSLAGIYNEQFF,TGCAGTGCTAGGGAAGATTCGAGCCTAGCGGGGATTTACAATGAGCAGTTCTTC
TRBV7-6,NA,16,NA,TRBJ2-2,CASSPSGTVDGGELFF,TGTGCCAGCAGCCCCTCCGGGACCGTTGACGGCGGGGAGCTGTTTTTT
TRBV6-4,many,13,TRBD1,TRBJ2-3,CASREQGSDTQYF,TGTGCCAGCAGGGAACAGGGGTCAGATACGCAGTATTTT
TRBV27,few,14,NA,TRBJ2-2,CASSFGANTGELFF,TGTGCCAGCAGTTTTGGGGCAAACACCGGGGAGCTGTTTTTT
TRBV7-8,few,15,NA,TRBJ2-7,CASSPYQGPSYEQYF,TGTGCCAGCAGCCCGTACCAGGGGCCCTCCTACGAGCAGTACTTC
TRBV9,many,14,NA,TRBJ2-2,CASSVEPYTGELFF,TGTGCCAGCAGCGTAGAGCCCTACACCGGGGAGCTGTTTTTT
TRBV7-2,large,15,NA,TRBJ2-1,CASSKHSGPPAAQFF,TGTGCCAGCAGCAAACATTCGGGACCTCCGGCGGCGCAGTTCTTC
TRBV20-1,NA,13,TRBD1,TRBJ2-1,CSANGQGDNEQFF,TGCAGTGCTAACGGACAGGGCGACAATGAGCAGTTCTTC
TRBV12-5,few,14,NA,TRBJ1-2,CASGPNLGSNGYTF,TGTGCTAGTGGTCCCAACTTAGGGAGTAATGGCTACACCTTC
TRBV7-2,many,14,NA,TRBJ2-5,CASSPKGYQETQYF,TGTGCCAGCAGCCCGAAGGGATACCAAGAGACCCAGTACTTC
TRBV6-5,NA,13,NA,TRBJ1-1,CATARPMNTEAFF,TGTGCCACCGCGCGTCCGATGAACACTGAAGCTTTCTTT
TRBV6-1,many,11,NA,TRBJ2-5,CASSKSETQYF,TGTGCCAGCAGTAAATCGGAGACCCAGTACTTC
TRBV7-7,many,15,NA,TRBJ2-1,CASSLVAGISNEQFF,TGTGCTAGCAGCTTAGTTGCCGGGATTAGCAATGAGCAGTTCTTC
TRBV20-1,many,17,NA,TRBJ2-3,CSAGGRGVGSSTDTQYF,TGCAGTGCAGGGGGCCGCGGGGTCGGATCTAGCACAGATACGCAGTATTTT
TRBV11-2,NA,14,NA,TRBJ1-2,CASSLEENTGGYTF,TGTGCCAGCAGCTTAGAGGAAAACACCGGTGGCTACACCTTC
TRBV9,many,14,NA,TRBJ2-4,CASSVDPILNIQYF,TGTGCCAGCAGCGTAGACCCGATACTAAACATTCAGTACTTC
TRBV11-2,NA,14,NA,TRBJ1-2,CASSSIKITYGYTF,TGTGCCAGCAGCTCCATTAAAATTACCTATGGCTACACCTTC
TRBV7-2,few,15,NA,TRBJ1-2,CASSWRTGANYGYTF,TGTGCCAGCAGCTGGCGGACCGGAGCTAACTATGGCTACACCTTC
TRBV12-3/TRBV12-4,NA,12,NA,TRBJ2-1,CASSDTDNEQFF,TGTGCCAGCAGCGATACAGACAATGAGCAGTTCTTC
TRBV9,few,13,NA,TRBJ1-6,CASSVAANSPLHF,TGTGCCAGCAGCGTAGCAGCTAATTCACCCCTCCACTTT
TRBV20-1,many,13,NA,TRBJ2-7,CSAGGAGYYEQYF,TGCAGTGCCGGCGGGGCAGGGTACTACGAGCAGTACTTC
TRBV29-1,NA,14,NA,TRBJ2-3,CSVYGGASTDTQYF,TGCAGCGTTTACGGGGGAGCTAGCACAGATACGCAGTATTTT
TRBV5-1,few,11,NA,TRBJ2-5,CASSLSETQYF,TGCGCCAGCAGCTTGTCCGAGACCCAGTACTTC
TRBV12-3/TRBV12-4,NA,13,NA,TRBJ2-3,CASGGRGTDTQYF,TGTGCCAGCGGGGGAAGGGGCACAGATACGCAGTATTTT
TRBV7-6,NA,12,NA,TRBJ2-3,CASSNREDTQYF,TGTGCCAGCAGTAACCGAGAGGATACGCAGTATTTT
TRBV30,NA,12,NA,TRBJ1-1,CAWRPGYTEAFF,TGTGCCTGGAGGCCTGGATACACTGAAGCTTTCTTT
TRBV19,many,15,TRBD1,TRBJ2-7,CASSITGTGSYEQYF,TGTGCCAGTAGTATAACCGGGACAGGGAGCTACGAGCAGTACTTC
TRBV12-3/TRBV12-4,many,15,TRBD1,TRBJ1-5,CASSSATGFNQPQHF,TGTGCCAGCAGTTCCGCGACAGGGTTCAATCAGCCCCAGCATTTT
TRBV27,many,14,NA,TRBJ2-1,CASSLRFVGQGQFF,TGTGCCAGCAGTTTACGGTTCGTTGGGCAGGGGCAGTTCTTC
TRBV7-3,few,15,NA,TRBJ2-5,CASSLRGRAGETQYF,TGTGCCAGCAGCTTACGGGGCCGGGCCGGAGAGACCCAGTACTTC
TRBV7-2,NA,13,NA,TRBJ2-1,CASSLPVENEQFF,TGTGCCAGCAGCTTACCTGTGGAGAATGAGCAGTTCTTC
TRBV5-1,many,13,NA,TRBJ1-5,CASSLGQNQPQHF,TGCGCCAGCAGCTTAGGGCAAAATCAGCCCCAGCATTTT
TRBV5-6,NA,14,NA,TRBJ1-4,CASSQGLGDEKLFF,TGTGCCAGCAGCCAGGGACTCGGGGATGAAAAACTGTTTTTT
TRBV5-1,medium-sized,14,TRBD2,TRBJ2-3,CASSLAGGTDTQYF,TGTGCCAGCAGTCTAGCGGGGGGCACAGATACGCAGTATTTT
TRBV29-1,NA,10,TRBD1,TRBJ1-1,CSVGQGGAFF,TGCAGCGTCGGACAGGGCGGCGCTTTCTTT
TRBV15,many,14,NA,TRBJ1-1,CATSRDVGTTEAFF,TGTGCCACCAGCAGAGATGTAGGAACCACTGAAGCTTTCTTT
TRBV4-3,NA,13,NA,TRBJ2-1,CASSPNYSGEQFF,TGCGCCAGCAGCCCAAACTACTCTGGAGAGCAGTTCTTC
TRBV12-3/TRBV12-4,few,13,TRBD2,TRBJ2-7,CASRGTSGREQYF,TGTGCCAGCAGAGGGACTAGCGGGCGCGAGCAGTACTTC
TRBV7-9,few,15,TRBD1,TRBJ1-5,CASSRTGDSNQPQHF,TGTGCCAGCAGCCGGACAGGCGATAGCAATCAGCCCCAGCATTTT
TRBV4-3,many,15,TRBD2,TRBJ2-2,CASSQAGGPTGELFF,TGCGCCAGCAGCCAAGCGGGGGGGCCCACCGGGGAGCTGTTTTTT
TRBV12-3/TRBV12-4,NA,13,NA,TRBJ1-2,CASRRQINLGYTF,TGTGCCAGCAGGCGGCAGATTAATCTCGGCTACACCTTC